Included here is one T cell receptor (beta chain) sequence, with context. Its antigen is still unknown. Germline CDR1 reads MNHEY; CDR2 reads SVGAGI. With V trimmed by 5 bases and J by 4 bases, 3 bases remained unmatched. This CDR3 spans 13 amino acids. This sample was included in a study of early T cells in non-severe SARS-CoV-2 infection. About the study: Sequenced material consisted of bulk RNA (from unsorted whole blood), and chains were unpaired. Study conclusions and caveats: The VDJdb matching leaned toward anti-spike CD8 responses and overlooked private and CD4 specificities.

Individual cDNA molecules were tagged with unique molecular identifiers. TCRdb fed the 5' RACE reads into MiXCR, producing one record per CDR3 protein. Of 80,000 to 95,000 distinct CDR3 sequences listed, about 12% are singletons. Sequenced input: whole blood. The chain carries TRBV6-5 and TRBJ1-2; 8 bases are shared with TRBD1. This clonotype was obtained from an adult who was a healthcare worker with PCR-confirmed SARS-CoV-2 infection or an uninfected control (not recorded which). DNA of the CDR3: TGTGCCAGCAGTAGGACAGGGCCCTATGGCTACACCTTC. Protein product: CASSRTGPYGYTF.